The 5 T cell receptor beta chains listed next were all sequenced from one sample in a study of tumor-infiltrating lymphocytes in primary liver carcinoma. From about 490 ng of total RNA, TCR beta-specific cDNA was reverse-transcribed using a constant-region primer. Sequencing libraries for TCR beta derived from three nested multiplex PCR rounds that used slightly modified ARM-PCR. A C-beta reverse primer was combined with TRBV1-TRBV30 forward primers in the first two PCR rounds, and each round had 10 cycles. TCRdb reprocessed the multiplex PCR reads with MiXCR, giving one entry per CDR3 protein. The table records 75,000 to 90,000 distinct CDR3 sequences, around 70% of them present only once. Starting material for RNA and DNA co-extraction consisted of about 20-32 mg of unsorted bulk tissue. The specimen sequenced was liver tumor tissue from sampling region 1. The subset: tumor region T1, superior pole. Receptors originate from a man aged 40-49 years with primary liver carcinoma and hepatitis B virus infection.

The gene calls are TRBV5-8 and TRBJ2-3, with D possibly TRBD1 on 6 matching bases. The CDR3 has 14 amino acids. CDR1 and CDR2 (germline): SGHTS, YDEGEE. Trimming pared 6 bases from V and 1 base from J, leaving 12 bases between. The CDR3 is CASNPRTGTDTQYF. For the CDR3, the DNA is TGTGCCAGCAACCCTAGGACAGGCACAGATACGCAGTATTTT.

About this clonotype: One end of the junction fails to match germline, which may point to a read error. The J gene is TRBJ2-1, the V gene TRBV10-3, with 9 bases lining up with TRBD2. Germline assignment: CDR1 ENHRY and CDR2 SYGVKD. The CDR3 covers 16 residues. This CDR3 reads CAFSAGGLGSYNEQFF. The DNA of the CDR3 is TGTGCCTTCTCGGCGGGAGGGTTAGGCTCCTACAATGAGCAGTTCTTT.

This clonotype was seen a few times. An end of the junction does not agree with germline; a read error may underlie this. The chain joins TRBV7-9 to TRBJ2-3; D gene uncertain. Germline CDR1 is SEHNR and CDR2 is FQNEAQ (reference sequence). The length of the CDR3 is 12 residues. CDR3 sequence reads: CACVFSTDTHYF. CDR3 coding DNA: TGTGCCTGCGTCTTTTCCACAGATACGCACTATTTT.

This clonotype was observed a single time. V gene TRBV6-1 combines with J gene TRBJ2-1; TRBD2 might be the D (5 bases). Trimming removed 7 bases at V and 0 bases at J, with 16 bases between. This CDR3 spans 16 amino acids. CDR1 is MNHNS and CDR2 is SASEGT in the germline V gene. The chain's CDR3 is CASTEGELSSYNEQFF. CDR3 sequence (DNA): TGTGCCAGCACCGAGGGTGAGCTTAGCTCCTACAATGAGCAGTTCTTC.

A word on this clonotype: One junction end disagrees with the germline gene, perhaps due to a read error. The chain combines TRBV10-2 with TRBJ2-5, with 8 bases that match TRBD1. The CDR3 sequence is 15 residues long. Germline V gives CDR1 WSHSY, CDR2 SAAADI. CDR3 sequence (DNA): TGCCCCAGCAGTGAGTCAGACAGGGGAGGAGAGACCCAGAACTTC. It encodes CPSSESDRGGETQNF.